This TCR beta chain was sequenced during a study of naive and memory T cell subsets. Study-wide points: Clonotypes here are unpaired alpha or beta chain sequences. Over 85% of naive TCR sequences appeared only once, unlike memory subsets.

V was pared by 5 bases and J by 2 bases, with 20 bases between. The length of the CDR3 is 17 residues. Per germline, CDR1 ENHRY and CDR2 SYGVKD. CD8 T cells were positively selected from what remained after CD4 positive selection. Cells stained for CD3, CD4, CD8, CD45RA and CD27 were sorted into four subsets. Both TRBC1 and TRBC2 were covered by a beta constant-region primer of two equimolar oligonucleotides. TCRdb recomputed calls from the UMI-ligation and nested PCR reads with MiXCR, one row per CDR3 protein. Of 81,000 or so distinct CDR3 sequences listed, over 7% are singletons. This clonotype was counted at least ten times. Antigen specificity is unknown.

Sequencing was carried out using central memory CD4+ T cells from blood. The chain has TRBV10-3 and TRBJ2-3; no reliable D call. This TCR derives from a human donor in good health. CDR3 amino acids: CAISPDPTYVHTDTQYF. CDR3 DNA: TGTGCCATCAGTCCGGATCCGACATACGTACACACAGATACGCAGTATTTT.